Following are 26 T cell receptor beta chains from one sample sequenced in a study of untreated major depressive disorder. Antigen specificity for these receptors is unknown. Study-level points and caveats: TRBV05-01 (Vbeta 5.1) usage was higher in CD4+ T cells of depressed patients than controls.

This table comes from immunoSEQ multiplex PCR, and its TCRdb copy is limited to in-frame clones, with some not included. The sample has 23,000 or so clones, around 93% seen once. Material: CD4+ T cells from PBMCs. All receptors come from a woman in her thirties with major depressive disorder.

This sequence joins TRBV7-2 and TRBJ2-2; 9 bases agree with TRBD2. Germline CDR1 SGHTA, CDR2 FQGNSA. The CDR3 runs to 15 residues. J was trimmed by 6 bases and V by 3 bases; bases with no gene match: 5. The CDR3 DNA follows: TGTGCCAGCAGCTTGGCTAGCGGGACGGCCGGGGAGCTGTTTTTT. It encodes CASSLASGTAGELFF.

The rearrangement links TRBV25-1 to TRBJ2-2; 13 nucleotides match TRBD2. Germline assignment: CDR1 MGHDK and CDR2 SYGVNS. The CDR3 spans 18 residues. V lost 5 bases to trimming and J lost 7 bases; unmatched junction nucleotides: 13. The CDR3 sequence: CASSNLGTSGNRGGELFF. DNA for the CDR3: TGTGCCAGCAGTAACCTCGGGACTAGCGGGAACCGCGGCGGGGAGCTGTTTTTT.

The chain carries TRBV5-5 and TRBJ2-1, with a possible D match to TRBD1 (6 bases). The ends were cut back, 3 bases at V and 4 bases at J, with 20 bases in the middle. This CDR3 has 17 amino acids. Germline V lookup: CDR1 SGHKS, CDR2 YYEKEE (reference sequence). CDR3 sequence (DNA): TGTGCCAGCAGCTGGGAGCAGGGGAACCTCCTTTACAATGAGCAGTTCTTC. It yields the protein CASSWEQGNLLYNEQFF.

The CDR3 here is CASSQVEWGSGELFF. CDR3 nucleotides: TGCGCCAGCAGCCAAGTGGAATGGGGGAGCGGGGAGCTGTTTTTT. This chain links TRBV4-1 with TRBJ2-2; D tentatively reads TRBD1 or TRBD2 (5 bases each). Germline V CDR1 and CDR2: MGHRA, YSYEKL. The CDR3 length is 15 residues. Trimming pared 1 base from V and 7 bases from J, leaving 13 bases between.

The genes are TRBV4-1 and TRBJ2-2; TRBD2 matches at 13 bases. Germline CDR1 reads MGHRA; CDR2 reads YSYEKL. V dropped 5 bases and J dropped 2; count of bases not matched to a gene: 8. There are 18 residues in the CDR3. The CDR3 reads CASSSGTSGTLNTGELFF. The CDR3 DNA sequence: TGCGCCAGCAGCTCCGGGACTAGCGGGACTCTAAACACCGGGGAGCTGTTTTTT.

The J gene is TRBJ2-1, the V gene TRBV5-1, with D perhaps TRBD2 (5 bases). CDR1 is SGHRS, CDR2 YFSETQ, per germline. This CDR3 spans 13 amino acids. The V gene lost 0 bases and the J gene lost 10 bases, with 11 bases spanning the gap. The DNA for the CDR3 is TGCGCCAGCAGCTTGGCCGAAAGAGGGGAGCAGTTCTTC. Protein sequence: CASSLAERGEQFF.

The chain is built from TRBV7-9 and TRBJ2-7, with D possibly TRBD2 on 6 matching bases. V lost 5 bases to trimming and J lost 0 bases, with 14 bases between them. There are 15 residues in the CDR3. Germline assignment: CDR1 SEHNR and CDR2 FQNEAQ (reference sequence). The CDR3 bases are TGTGCCAGCAGCGACCGGACCGGGGGCTCCTACGAGCAGTACTTC. Amino acids: CASSDRTGGSYEQYF.

V is TRBV29-1 and J is TRBJ2-3, with D maybe TRBD2 (5 bases). The germline V gene encodes CDR1 SQVTM and CDR2 ANQGSEA. CDR3 size: 12 residues. Trimming took off 3 bases at V and 1 base at J, with 5 bases between the two ends. The CDR3 is CSVDGGTDTQYF. In DNA, the CDR3 is TGCAGCGTTGACGGGGGCACAGATACGCAGTATTTT.

V usage is TRBV2 and J usage is TRBJ1-2, with D perhaps TRBD1 (6 bases). Trimming removed 5 bases from V and 6 bases from J, with 16 bases in between. The length of the CDR3 is 14 residues. The V gene's germline CDR1 is SNHLY and CDR2 FYNNEI. CDR3 sequence: CASSRNEGGHGYTF. CDR3 in DNA: TGTGCCAGCAGTAGGAATGAGGGGGGGCATGGCTACACCTTC. Full variable domain (rest looked up from reference TRBV2 and TRBJ1-2): EPEVTQTPSHQVTQMGQEVILRCVPISNHLYFYWYRQILGQKVEFLVSFYNNEISEKSEIFDDQFSVERPDGSNFTLKIRSTKLEDSAMYFCASSRNEGGHGYTFGSGTRLTVV.

The chain has TRBV10-3 and TRBJ1-6; D not certain. The CDR3 consists of 14 residues. The germline gives CDR1 ENHRY, CDR2 SYGVKD. With 7 bases removed from V and 10 bases from J, the gap between germline ends came to 17 bases. CDR3 loop: CAITGKADGSPLHF. In DNA form, the CDR3 reads TGTGCCATCACCGGGAAGGCAGATGGGTCACCCCTCCACTTT.

The CDR3 loop reads CASRLQPLETQYF. CDR3 sequence (DNA): TGTGCCAGCAGACTACAGCCTTTGGAGACCCAGTACTTC. V gene TRBV7-2 combines with J gene TRBJ2-5; D remains unclear. This CDR3 spans 13 amino acids. V was pared by 6 bases and J by 5 bases, with 13 bases between. CDR1 is SGHTA and CDR2 is FQGNSA in the germline V gene.

The gene calls are TRBV15 and TRBJ1-1, with no clear D. Germline V gene lookup returns CDR1 LNHNV and CDR2 YYDKDF (reference sequence). The CDR3 spans 13 residues. V was trimmed by 2 bases and J by 2 bases, leaving 6 bases between them. CDR3 sequence (DNA): TGTGCCACCAGCAGACGAGATAACACTGAAGCTTTCTTT. This encodes CATSRRDNTEAFF.

The chain is built from TRBV5-4 and TRBJ2-5; D perhaps matches TRBD1 (5 bases). Germline CDR1 SGHNT, CDR2 YYREEE (reference sequence). The CDR3 is 13 amino acids. The germline V and J ends were trimmed by 5 bases and 5 bases, with 13 bases remaining between them. The CDR3 protein is CASRFGASETQYF. In nucleotides, the CDR3 is TGTGCCAGCAGGTTTGGGGCATCGGAGACCCAGTACTTC.

The chain links TRBV30 to TRBJ2-7, with TRBD2 identical over 13 bases. Germline V CDR1 and CDR2: GTSNPN, SVGIG (reference sequence). CDR3 length equals 20 residues. V lost 0 bases and J lost 0; bases outside the gene matches: 14. The CDR3 DNA is TGTGCCTGGAGTGTCAACACTCGGACTAGCGGGGGCTCTAGCTCCTACGAGCAGTACTTC. As protein: CAWSVNTRTSGGSSSYEQYF.

V gene TRBV5-6 combines with J gene TRBJ1-2; no clear D. Per the germline V gene, CDR1 is SGHDT and CDR2 is YYEEEE. The CDR3 has 15 amino acids. V lost 0 bases and J 7 bases, leaving 16 bases between the germline ends. CDR3 loop: CASSLVSGLPRGYTF. CDR3 nucleotides: TGTGCCAGCAGCTTGGTTTCAGGTCTGCCGCGTGGCTACACCTTC.

V is TRBV2 and J is TRBJ2-2, with unresolved D. The CDR3 has 14 residues. The V gene's germline CDR1 is SNHLY and CDR2 FYNNEI. The V end was cut by 2 bases, the J end by 7 bases, with 11 bases between. The DNA of the CDR3 is TGTGCCAGCAGTGAACTTCTAGGGATCGGGGAGCTGTTTTTT. Translation gives CASSELLGIGELFF.

The chain carries TRBV7-2 and TRBJ1-4, with 8 bases lining up with TRBD1. The CDR3 sequence is 13 residues long. CDR1 is SGHTA, CDR2 FQGNSA, per germline. V trimming: 5 bases; J trimming: 5 bases; junction bases outside the gene matches: 1. The CDR3 here is CASSRTGNEKLFF. CDR3 DNA sequence: TGTGCCAGCAGCCGGACAGGGAATGAAAAACTGTTTTTT.

This clone was seen more than once but under ten times. CDR3: CASSEGEDYGYTF. In DNA, the CDR3 is TGTGCCAGCAGTGAAGGGGAGGACTATGGCTACACCTTC. The rearrangement uses TRBV6-5 and TRBJ1-2, with D tentatively TRBD1 (5 bases). CDR1 MNHEY and CDR2 SVGAGI come from the germline V gene. Trimming removed 5 bases from V and 3 bases from J, with 10 bases in between. This CDR3 is 13 amino acids long.

The count of this clone is one. One junction end disagrees with the germline gene, perhaps due to a read error. This rearrangement joins TRBV7-7 to TRBJ1-3; 9 bases match TRBD1. CDR1 is SSHAT, CDR2 FNYEAQ, per germline (reference sequence). The CDR3 loop spans 15 amino acids. This CDR3 is CASSRGTGRGNTIYF. CDR3 coding DNA: TGTGCTAGCAGTCGGGGGACAGGGCGAGGAAACACCATATATTTT.

The CDR3 coding sequence is TGTGCCAGCAGCTCCGGGACAGAAATTAATCAGCCCCAGCATTTT. Translation: CASSSGTEINQPQHF. V gene TRBV6-6 combines with J gene TRBJ1-5; 7 nucleotides match TRBD1. The CDR3 length is 15 residues. Unmatched junction bases numbered 9, after V lost 6 bases and J lost 4 bases. Germline V gene lookup returns CDR1 MNHNY and CDR2 SVGAGI (reference sequence).

V gene TRBV7-9 combines with J gene TRBJ1-6, with D unresolved. The CDR3 is made up of 14 amino acids. V lost 1 base, J lost 9 bases, and 10 bases lay in between. Germline V CDR1 and CDR2: SEHNR, FQNEAQ (reference sequence). The CDR3 sequence is CASSLEGVGSPLHF. The CDR3 region has the DNA TGTGCCAGCAGCTTAGAAGGTGTGGGTTCACCCCTCCACTTT.

The rearrangement joins TRBV7-2 to TRBJ1-1, with a weak D call TRBD1 (5 bases). The CDR3 loop spans 13 amino acids. In germline, CDR1 is SGHTA, CDR2 FQGNSA. Trimming cost V 4 bases and J 3 bases, with 9 bases left between them. CDR3 coding DNA: TGTGCCAGCAGCTCCGACAGAGACACTGAAGCTTTCTTT. This codes for CASSSDRDTEAFF.

The rearrangement links TRBV4-3 to TRBJ2-2; the D gene is possibly TRBD2 (6 bases). The CDR3 length is 13 residues. V dropped 0 bases and J dropped 7 bases, with 6 bases sitting between them. CDR1 is LGHNA, CDR2 YSLEER, per germline. The CDR3 is CASSQEGGGELFF. The CDR3 DNA reads TGCGCCAGCAGCCAAGAGGGGGGCGGGGAGCTGTTTTTT.

V and J are TRBV19 and TRBJ2-3; TRBD1 is a possible D gene (6 bases). This CDR3 contains 14 residues. Looked up from germline, CDR1 is LNHDA and CDR2 is SQIVND (reference sequence). V lost 5 bases to trimming and J lost 3 bases, with 12 bases between them. In DNA, the CDR3 is TGTGCCAGTAGTGCCTTCGACAGGACAGATACGCAGTATTTT. It encodes CASSAFDRTDTQYF. The complete variable domain, with remaining parts taken from reference TRBV19 and TRBJ2-3, reads DGGITQSPKYLFRKEGQNVTLSCEQNLNHDAMYWYRQDPGQGLRLIYYSQIVNDFQKGDIAEGYSVSREKKESFPLTVTSAQKNPTAFYLCASSAFDRTDTQYFGPGTRLTVL.

J is TRBJ2-2 and V is TRBV4-3; D gene unclear. From germline, CDR1 is LGHNA and CDR2 YSLEER. The CDR3 has 14 residues. V lost 8 bases, J lost 2 bases, and 12 bases lay in between. Here the CDR3 DNA reads TGCGCCAGCGGGAAGGCGGTTAACACCGGGGAGCTGTTTTTT. It translates to CASGKAVNTGELFF.

This chain links TRBV5-1 with TRBJ2-1; 8 nucleotides match TRBD1. CDR1 and CDR2 (germline): SGHRS, YFSETQ. The CDR3 extends over 13 amino acids. The V and J ends lost 7 bases and 7 bases, in that order; junction bases with no gene match: 7. Written as DNA, the CDR3 is TGCGCCAGCCGAGGACAGGGTGAGAATGAGCAGTTCTTC. Amino acid sequence: CASRGQGENEQFF.